This T cell receptor beta chain is drawn from a study of metastatic and nonmetastatic thyroid tumors. Study-wide context: Malignant thyroid and benign thyroid patients provided blood and tumor or nodule tissue whose repertoires were compared. The study, taken as a whole, reports: Malignant thyroid tumors reportedly had TCR beta diversity that was significantly higher than in benign nodules, in blood and tumor.

The entire patient cohort was treatment-naive prior to thyroid surgery. The authors' processing: Differences in CDR3 between clinicopathological groups were drawn on to build a classifier intended to discriminate distant-metastatic papillary thyroid cancer patients. Using MiXCR, TCRdb reanalyzed the PCR reads. The V and J calls shown here were made by TCRdb, not taken from the authors' results. The sample contains 30,000 to 40,000 clones, approximately 20% of which appear only once. This clone was observed many times. Its antigen remains unknown. This clonotype was sampled from a female donor with papillary thyroid cancer or a benign thyroid nodule (not recorded which). Some clones in this sample may be carry-over from other donors' samples. The sequenced material came from blood.

CDR3 coding DNA: TGTGCCAGCAGCCCTCAGACTAGCGGGGGCTACAATGAGCAGTTCTTC. As protein: CASSPQTSGGYNEQFF. This sequence joins TRBV6-2 or TRBV6-3 and TRBJ2-1; 12 nucleotides agree with TRBD2. Germline CDR1 is MNHEY and CDR2 is SVGEGT. The V segment lost 6 bases and the J segment 3 bases; nucleotides outside the gene matches: 6. The CDR3 loop spans 16 amino acids.